The present TCR beta chain was sequenced within a study of post-analysis software for immune sequencing data. Study-level results: Comparison with controls showed significantly lower normalized Chao1 diversity in multiple sclerosis patients. When patients were compared with controls, four to six TRBV segments were more frequent, TRBV5-6, TRBV5-1 and TRBV20-1 among them. With F measure, samples from one preparation batch clustered together strongly.

As regards this clonotype: Its antigen is still unknown.

Unique molecular identifiers were present in the TCR beta cDNA libraries. Once roughly 1 to 10 million T cells were used, roughly 500,000 cDNA molecules resulted. In TCRdb, the PCR reads were re-called with MiXCR into one record per CDR3 protein. This sample has about 770,000 distinct CDR3 sequences, with about half found just once. Germline CDR1 SGHDT, CDR2 YYEEEE. This CDR3 contains 16 residues. V was clipped by 4 bases and J by 1 base; unmatched bases: 7. This clonotype was obtained from a girl under 18 with multiple sclerosis. Sequencing input: blood. The rearrangement joins TRBV5-6 to TRBJ2-5; 10 bases are a match to TRBD1. CDR3 residues: CASSTIGTGAQETQYF. The CDR3 region has the DNA TGTGCCAGCAGCACTATCGGGACAGGGGCCCAAGAGACCCAGTACTTC.